Below are 8 T cell receptor beta chains sequenced from a single sample in a study of T cell repertoires in cytomegalovirus infection. Using its own MiXCR run on the reads, TCRdb lists one record per CDR3 protein. Altogether about 180,000 distinct CDR3 sequences are present, about 17% being singletons, with the ten largest covering roughly a quarter. Sample: CD8+ T cells from PBMCs. The source is a human donor in good health (CMV status not recorded). Some clones in this sample may be carry-over from other donors' samples.

The table lists this clonotype with a few counts. The genes are TRBV24-1 and TRBJ2-1; 9 nucleotides match TRBD2. Germline V gene data show CDR1 as KGHDR and CDR2 as SFDVKD. The V and J ends lost 1 base and 2 bases, in that order; junction bases with no gene match: 2. The CDR3 is made up of 16 amino acids. The CDR3 region is CATSDFGGGAYNEQFF. CDR3 bases: TGTGCCACCAGTGATTTCGGCGGGGGGGCCTACAATGAGCAGTTCTTC.

The CDR3 sequence: CASSLKRFMNTEAFF. The CDR3, as DNA: TGTGCCAGCAGTTTAAAGAGGTTCATGAACACTGAAGCTTTCTTT. J is TRBJ1-1 and V is TRBV28; D is undetermined. Germline CDR1 MDHEN, CDR2 SYDVKM. Trimming took 2 bases from V and 0 from J, leaving 10 bases between them. This CDR3 contains 15 residues.

The rearrangement uses TRBV6-2 or TRBV6-3 and TRBJ2-1; no reliable D call. Between the trimmed V and J ends, which lost 4 bases and 4 bases, there was a span of 14 bases. The CDR3 consists of 15 residues. Germline V gene data show CDR1 as MNHEY and CDR2 as SVGEGT. The CDR3 sequence is CASSLLGQRYNEQFF. Written as DNA, the CDR3 is TGTGCCAGCAGTTTGCTTGGGCAGAGGTACAATGAGCAGTTCTTC.

This clonotype was detected only a few times. The rearrangement links TRBV7-9 to TRBJ2-3, with a weak D call TRBD1 (5 bases). Per the germline V gene, CDR1 is SEHNR and CDR2 is FQNEAQ (reference sequence). The CDR3 totals 15 residues. V was trimmed by 7 bases and J by 1 base, leaving 15 bases between them. This chain's CDR3 is CASKPPGSGTDTQYF. As DNA, the CDR3 is TGTGCCAGCAAACCCCCAGGGTCGGGCACAGATACGCAGTATTTT.

V and J are TRBV6-5 and TRBJ1-6; D unresolved. The CDR3 sequence is 13 residues long. The ends were cut back, 4 bases at V and 5 bases at J, with 6 bases in the middle. Germline V lookup: CDR1 MNHEY, CDR2 SVGAGI. The CDR3: CASSLADNSPLHF. CDR3 nucleotides: TGTGCCAGCAGTTTGGCAGATAATTCACCCCTCCACTTT.

This clonotype has a count of ten or more. V and J are TRBV7-8 and TRBJ2-1; D is unresolved. In germline, CDR1 is SGHVS, CDR2 FQNEAQ. This CDR3 has 16 residues. V was trimmed by 1 base and J by 7 bases, leaving 17 bases between them. The CDR3 here is CASSLGSSASRNEQFF. CDR3 nucleotide sequence: TGTGCCAGCAGCTTAGGCTCAAGCGCAAGTAGGAATGAGCAGTTCTTC.

The chain employs TRBV7-8 and TRBJ1-1; D gene uncertain. This CDR3 has 13 amino acids. Trimming cost V 4 bases and J 6 bases, with 12 bases left between them. CDR1 SGHVS and CDR2 FQNEAQ come from the germline V gene. Written as DNA, the CDR3 is TGTGCCAGCAGCTCTATTGAACGGCCTGAAGCTTTCTTT. Translated: CASSSIERPEAFF.

The chain employs TRBV10-3 and TRBJ1-2; D gene ambiguous. There are 14 residues in the CDR3. Trimming left V 6 bases short and J 0 bases short, with 11 bases between. The germline CDR1 and CDR2 sequences are ENHRY and SYGVKD. The DNA of the CDR3 is TGTGCCATCAGCCTGTCCGGGGCTAACTATGGCTACACCTTC. Translating it yields CAISLSGANYGYTF.